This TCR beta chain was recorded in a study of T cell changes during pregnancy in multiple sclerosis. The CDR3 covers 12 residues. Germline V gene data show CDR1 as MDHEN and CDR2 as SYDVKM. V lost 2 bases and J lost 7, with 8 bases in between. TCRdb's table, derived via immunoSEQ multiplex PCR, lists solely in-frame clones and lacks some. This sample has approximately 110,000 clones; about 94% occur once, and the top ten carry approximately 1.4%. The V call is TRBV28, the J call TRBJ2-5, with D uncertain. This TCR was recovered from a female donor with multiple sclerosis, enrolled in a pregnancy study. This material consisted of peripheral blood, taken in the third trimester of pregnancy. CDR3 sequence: CASSLGIMTQYF. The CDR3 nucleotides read TGTGCCAGCAGTTTAGGCATCATGACCCAGTACTTC.